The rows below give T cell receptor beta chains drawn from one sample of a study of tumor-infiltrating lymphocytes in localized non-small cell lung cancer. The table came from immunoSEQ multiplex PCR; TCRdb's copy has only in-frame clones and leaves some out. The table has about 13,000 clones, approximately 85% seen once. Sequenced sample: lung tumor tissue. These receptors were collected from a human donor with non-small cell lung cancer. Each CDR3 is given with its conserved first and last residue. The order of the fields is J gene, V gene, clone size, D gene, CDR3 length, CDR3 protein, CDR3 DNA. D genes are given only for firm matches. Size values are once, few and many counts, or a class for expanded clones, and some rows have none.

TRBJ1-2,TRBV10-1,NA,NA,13,CASFPTQLDGYTF,TGCGCCAGCTTTCCAACGCAGCTCGATGGCTACACCTTC
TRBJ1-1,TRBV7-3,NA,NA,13,CASSKYRDTEAFF,TGTGCCAGCAGCAAGTACAGGGACACTGAAGCTTTCTTT
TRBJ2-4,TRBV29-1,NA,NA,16,CSVYDRRMGAKNIQYF,TGCAGCGTCTACGATCGAAGGATGGGGGCCAAAAACATTCAGTACTTC
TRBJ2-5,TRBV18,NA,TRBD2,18,CASSPEGFGGSSGETQYF,TGTGCCAGCTCACCAGAAGGGTTCGGCGGGAGCTCGGGTGAGACCCAGTACTTC
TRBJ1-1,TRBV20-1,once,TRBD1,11,CSASRQGLAFF,TGCAGTGCTAGCCGACAGGGGTTAGCTTTCTTT
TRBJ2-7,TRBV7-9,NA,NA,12,CASSLGVYEQYF,TGTGCCAGCAGCCTGGGGGTCTACGAGCAGTACTTC
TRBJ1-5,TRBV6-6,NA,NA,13,CASGLRGGQPQHF,TGTGCCAGCGGTCTGAGGGGGGGTCAGCCCCAGCATTTT
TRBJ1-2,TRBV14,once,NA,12,CASSQAGYGYTF,TGTGCCAGCAGCCAAGCCGGTTATGGCTACACCTTC
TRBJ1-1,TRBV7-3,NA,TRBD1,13,CASSFDRETEAFF,TGTGCCAGCAGCTTCGACAGGGAGACTGAAGCTTTCTTT
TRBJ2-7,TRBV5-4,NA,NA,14,CASSLGLLSYEQYF,TGTGCCAGCAGCTTGGGACTCCTCTCCTACGAGCAGTACTTC
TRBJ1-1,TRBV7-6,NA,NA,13,CASSLVLGAEAFF,TGTGCCAGCAGCTTAGTTTTGGGGGCTGAAGCTTTCTTT
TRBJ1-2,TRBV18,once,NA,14,CASSPLEGFYGYTF,TGTGCCAGCTCACCACTTGAGGGTTTCTATGGCTACACCTTC
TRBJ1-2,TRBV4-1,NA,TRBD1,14,CASSQEGQGDGYTF,TGCGCCAGCAGCCAAGAAGGGCAGGGGGATGGCTACACCTTC
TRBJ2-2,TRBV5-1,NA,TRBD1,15,CASRSGTGTFGELFF,TGCGCCAGCAGATCCGGGACAGGGACTTTCGGGGAGCTGTTTTTT
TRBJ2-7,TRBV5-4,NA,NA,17,CASSDSSGLPGPYEQYF,TGTGCCAGCAGCGACAGTTCGGGACTTCCCGGGCCCTACGAGCAGTACTTC
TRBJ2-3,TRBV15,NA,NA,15,CATSRDRSGADTQYF,TGTGCCACCAGCAGAGATAGGTCGGGGGCAGATACGCAGTATTTT
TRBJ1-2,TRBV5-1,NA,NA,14,CASSLVGDGYGYTF,TGCGCCAGCAGCTTGGTGGGGGATGGCTATGGCTACACCTTC
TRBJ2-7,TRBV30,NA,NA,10,CACQGCEQYF,TGTGCCTGCCAAGGTTGCGAGCAGTACTTC
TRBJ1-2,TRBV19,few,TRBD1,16,CASSPSTGQGDYGYTF,TGTGCCAGTAGCCCTTCCACCGGACAGGGGGACTATGGCTACACCTTC
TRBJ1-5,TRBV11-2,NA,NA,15,CASSHSRGAGQPQHF,TGTGCCAGCAGCCACAGTCGGGGGGCAGGGCAGCCCCAGCATTTT
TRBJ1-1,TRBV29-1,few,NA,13,CSVARGRETEAFF,TGCAGCGTTGCCCGGGGGCGTGAGACTGAAGCTTTCTTT
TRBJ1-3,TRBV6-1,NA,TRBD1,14,CASSFRGLGNTIYF,TGTGCCAGCAGTTTCAGGGGGCTTGGAAACACCATATATTTT
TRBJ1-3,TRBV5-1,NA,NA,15,CASSFTGLSGNTIYF,TGCGCCAGCAGCTTTACAGGTCTCTCTGGAAACACCATATATTTT
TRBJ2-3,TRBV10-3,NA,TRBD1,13,CAGADRDTDTQYF,TGTGCCGGAGCGGACAGGGACACAGATACGCAGTATTTT
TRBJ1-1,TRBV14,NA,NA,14,CASSRRVFGTEAFF,TGTGCCAGCAGTCGCAGGGTTTTCGGCACTGAAGCTTTCTTT
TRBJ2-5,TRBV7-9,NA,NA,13,CASSLFGAETQYF,TGTGCCAGCAGCTTATTTGGCGCAGAGACCCAGTACTTC
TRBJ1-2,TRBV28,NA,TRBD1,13,CASSRGQGFSDTF,TGTGCCAGCAGCCGGGGACAGGGGTTTTCGGACACCTTC
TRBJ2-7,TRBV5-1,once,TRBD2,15,CASSISGRAEGEQYF,TGCGCCAGCAGCATTAGCGGGAGGGCCGAAGGGGAGCAGTACTTC
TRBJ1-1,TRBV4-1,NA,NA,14,CASSQERRDGEAFF,TGCGCCAGCAGCCAAGAGCGCAGGGACGGGGAAGCTTTCTTT
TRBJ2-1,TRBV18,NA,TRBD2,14,CASSHRGDYNEQFF,TGTGCCAGTTCTCACCGGGGGGATTACAATGAGCAGTTCTTC
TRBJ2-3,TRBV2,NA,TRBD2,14,CASSVNGRADTQYF,TGTGCCAGCAGTGTTAACGGGAGGGCAGATACGCAGTATTTT
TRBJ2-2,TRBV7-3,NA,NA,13,CASSSILGGELFF,TGTGCCAGCAGCTCCATACTAGGTGGGGAGCTGTTTTTT
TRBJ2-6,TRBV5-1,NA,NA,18,CASSFAARGHSGANVLTF,TGCGCCAGCAGCTTTGCAGCGCGGGGCCACTCTGGGGCCAACGTCCTGACTTTC
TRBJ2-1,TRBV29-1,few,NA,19,CSVESPYLLYDASGNEQFF,TGCAGCGTTGAATCCCCCTACCTACTTTATGATGCAAGCGGTAATGAGCAGTTCTTC
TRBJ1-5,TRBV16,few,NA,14,CASSQSWGAEPQHF,TGTGCCAGCAGCCAATCGTGGGGCGCGGAGCCCCAGCATTTT
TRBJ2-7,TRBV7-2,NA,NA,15,CASSLAALIAYEQYF,TGTGCCAGCAGCTTAGCGGCCCTAATTGCCTACGAGCAGTACTTC
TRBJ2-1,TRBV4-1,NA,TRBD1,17,CASSQGSTGQGSTEQFF,TGCGCCAGCAGCCAAGGCTCAACGGGACAGGGGAGCACTGAGCAGTTCTTC
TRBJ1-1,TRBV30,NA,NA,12,CAAGRENTEAFF,TGTGCCGCGGGGAGGGAGAACACTGAAGCTTTCTTT
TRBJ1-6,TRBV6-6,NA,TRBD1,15,CASSAGGEYNSPLHF,TGTGCCAGCAGTGCAGGGGGCGAGTATAATTCACCCCTCCACTTT
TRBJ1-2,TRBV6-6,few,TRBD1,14,CASSEQGGDEGYTF,TGTGCCAGCAGCGAACAGGGGGGTGACGAAGGCTACACCTTC